This note documents a single TCR beta chain sequence. The CDR3 consists of 10 residues. Germline V gene sequence: CDR1 SQVTM, CDR2 ANQGSEA. V dropped 2 bases and J dropped 6 bases, with 3 bases sitting between them. The data were obtained in a study of blood T cells in healthy people across ages. Overall study context: About one barcoded beta molecule per two T cells was the capture yield of template switching.

Each of the donors had roughly 10 milliliters of peripheral blood drawn into EDTA-treated Vacutainer tubes. With a J-beta primer mix and a sample-barcoded 5' primer, a second PCR ran 7 to 11 cycles. Every individual sample yielded 2.5 million or more paired-end reads (each containing CDR3). TCRdb passed the 5' RACE reads through MiXCR, listing each CDR3 protein once. Here the sample spans 800,000 or so distinct CDR3 sequences, approximately 25% being singletons. The same data also contributed to another study, on T cells of mothers and their children. That work contributes: Thymic selection, a shaping force on TCR recombination output, acts similarly in related and unrelated pairs.

The sequence was obtained from a boy aged 5-17 years in good health. The chain combines TRBV29-1 with TRBJ2-3; D call uncertain. Sample: blood. The CDR3 spells CSVEMDTQYF. CDR3 in DNA: TGCAGCGTTGAAATGGATACGCAGTATTTT.